This entry features one T cell receptor beta chain sequence. The sample belongs to a study of PD-1 blockade in mismatch repair-deficient tumors. Study-level background: Patients had about eleven mismatch repair-deficient cancer types and were previously treated and progressing.

All patients were mismatch repair deficient, assessed by either PCR or immunohistochemistry. TCR sequencing covered three patients who responded to pembrolizumab. Using immunoSEQ multiplex PCR, the repertoire was profiled, and TCRdb retains in-frame clones only, with some absent. The data hold 40,000 to 65,000 clones, with approximately 81% observed a single time. The sequence was obtained from an adult with mismatch repair-deficient cancer. This material consisted of peripheral blood, taken less than 21 weeks after starting pembrolizumab.

In nucleotides, the CDR3 is TGTGCCAGCAGCCAAGTGGGGCTTTCAGATACGCAGTATTTT. Translating it yields CASSQVGLSDTQYF. V and J are TRBV14 and TRBJ2-3, with TRBD1 as a possible D gene (5 bases). Germline V CDR1 and CDR2: SGHDN, FVKESK. V shed 1 base and J shed 4 bases, with 9 bases lying between them. CDR3 length: 14 residues. Complete variable domain (other parts from reference TRBV14 and TRBJ2-3): EAGVTQFPSHSVIEKGQTVTLRCDPISGHDNLYWYRRVMGKEIKFLLHFVKESKQDESGMPNNRFLAERTGGTYSTLKVQPAELEDSGVYFCASSQVGLSDTQYFGPGTRLTVL.